The rows below give T cell receptor beta chains drawn from one sample of a study of cytomegalovirus exposure and HLA in healthy donors. The assay was immunoSEQ multiplex PCR, and TCRdb's table has in-frame clones only and misses some. Among 60,000 or so clones listed, 70% to 80% were seen once. The material sequenced was PBMCs. These receptors all stem from a middle-aged woman in good health and CMV-seropositive. CDR3s include the opening cysteine and the closing phenylalanine or tryptophan. D genes are given only for firm matches. Size values are once, few and many counts, or a class for expanded clones, and some rows have none.

>TRBV13|17|.|.|TRBJ2-3
TGTGCCAGCAGTCTTCGCCGGACTGGACGTAGCACAGATACGCAGTATTTT
CASSLRRTGRSTDTQYF
>TRBV7-9|15|few|TRBD2|TRBJ2-7
TGTGCCAGCAGCGCCCGGACTAGCGGGGATTACGAGCAGTACTTC
CASSARTSGDYEQYF
>TRBV6-5|14|.|TRBD1|TRBJ2-7
TGTGCCAGCAGTCGCCACAGGGGGAACTACGAGCAGTACTTC
CASSRHRGNYEQYF
>TRBV5-1|15|.|TRBD2|TRBJ2-7
TGCGCCAGCAGCCCGTCGGGGGGTCGGAAGTACGAGCAGTACTTC
CASSPSGGRKYEQYF
>TRBV30|14|.|TRBD1|TRBJ2-7
TGTGCCTGGAGAGGCCGGGACAGGCGCTACGAGCAGTACTTC
CAWRGRDRRYEQYF
>TRBV5-6|16|.|.|TRBJ2-3
TGTGCCAGCAGCACGACAGGGAGGTGGGCCACAGATACGCAGTATTTT
CASSTTGRWATDTQYF
>TRBV7-9|14|.|.|TRBJ1-2
TGTGCCAGCAGCGGCGTTACTATTAACTATGGCTACACCTTC
CASSGVTINYGYTF
>TRBV19|15|.|.|TRBJ1-5
TGTGCCAGTAGTTGGGGGGGGTATAGCAATCAGCCCCAGCATTTT
CASSWGGYSNQPQHF
>TRBV7-8|12|.|.|TRBJ2-5
TGTGCCAGCAGCTTCCCGTTGGAGACCCAGTACTTC
CASSFPLETQYF
>TRBV7-9|19|.|.|TRBJ1-4
TGTGCCAGCAGCCAAACTTGGGGGGGGCCCTTGGCAACTAATGAAAAACTGTTTTTT
CASSQTWGGPLATNEKLFF
>TRBV7-9|15|.|.|TRBJ1-1
TGTGCCAGCAGCTTAGGAAACAGGAGGAACACTGAAGCTTTCTTT
CASSLGNRRNTEAFF
>TRBV19|16|.|.|TRBJ1-5
TGTGCCAGTAGTATCGTAGGGGGGGTAAGCAATCAGCCCCAGCATTTT
CASSIVGGVSNQPQHF
>TRBV15|15|.|TRBD1|TRBJ2-3
TGTGCCACTTCTTCTGGACAGGGAAGCACAGATACGCAGTATTTT
CATSSGQGSTDTQYF
>TRBV2|15|.|.|TRBJ2-5
TGTGCCAGCAGTGAAAGTGATAGGACAGCCAGGACCCAGTACTTC
CASSESDRTARTQYF
>TRBV18|15|.|TRBD1|TRBJ2-7
TGCGCCAGCTCACCCGGGACAGGGACTTATGTTGAGCAGTACTTC
CASSPGTGTYVEQYF
>TRBV5-5|13|.|TRBD1|TRBJ1-4
TGTGCCAGCAGTCGGACAGGGAATGAAAAACTGTTTTTT
CASSRTGNEKLFF
>TRBV7-8|17|.|TRBD2|TRBJ2-3
TGTGCCAGCAGCTTATTGCAGCGGGGGGGCCAAACAGATACGCAGTATTTT
CASSLLQRGGQTDTQYF
>TRBV4-2|15|.|TRBD2|TRBJ2-3
TGTGCCAGCAGCCAGACTAGCGGGGTGGTAGATACGCAGTATTTT
CASSQTSGVVDTQYF
>TRBV11-3|19|.|.|TRBJ2-3
TGTGCCAGCAGCTCGGGGGTTGGGCCCAGCAAAGGACGCACAGATACGCAGTATTTT
CASSSGVGPSKGRTDTQYF
>TRBV4-3|13|.|.|TRBJ2-3
TGCGCCAGCAGCTCCTCCCTCACAGATACGCAGTATTTT
CASSSSLTDTQYF
>TRBV9|16|.|TRBD1|TRBJ1-1
TGTGCCAGCAGCGCTAAAAGAACAGGGGGCGGAACTGAAGCTTTCTTT
CASSAKRTGGGTEAFF
>TRBV30|18|.|TRBD1|TRBJ1-5
TGTGCCTGGAGTGGCGGACAGGGGGAAACGTCTGGCAATCAGCCCCAGCATTTT
CAWSGGQGETSGNQPQHF
>TRBV5-6|12|.|.|TRBJ1-2
TGTGCCAGCAGCTTGGGGGGCCATGGCTACACCTTC
CASSLGGHGYTF
>TRBV6-5|15|few|TRBD2|TRBJ2-7
TGTGCCAGCAGACTTAGCGGGCCTAGCTCCTACGAGCAGTACTTC
CASRLSGPSSYEQYF
>TRBV19|15|.|.|TRBJ1-2
TGTGCCAGTAGTATAATACAGGGTTCAGGCTATGGCTACACCTTC
CASSIIQGSGYGYTF
>TRBV6-5|14|.|.|TRBJ1-2
TGTGCCAGCAGTCCCTCGGCAACGCAGGATGGCTACACCTTC
CASSPSATQDGYTF
>TRBV7-9|17|.|.|TRBJ1-2
TGTGCCAGCAGCAGACCCCGGGACACGGGTCCTAACTATGGCTACACCTTC
CASSRPRDTGPNYGYTF
>TRBV2|16|.|TRBD2|TRBJ2-2
TGTGCCAGCAACTCTGCTAGCGGGGTAAACACCGGGGAGCTGTTTTTT
CASNSASGVNTGELFF
>TRBV7-9|12|.|.|TRBJ1-1
TGTGCCAGCAGCTTTTCTGTATTTGAAGCTTTCTTT
CASSFSVFEAFF
>TRBV7-9|12|few|.|TRBJ1-1
TGTGCCAGCAGAATACAGGGTAACGAAGCTTTCTTT
CASRIQGNEAFF
>TRBV29-1|13|.|TRBD1|TRBJ2-2
TGCAGCGGTCGACAGGGGGACACCGGGGAGCTGTTTTTT
CSGRQGDTGELFF